These 3 T cell receptor beta chains share one sample of origin, sequenced in a study of cytomegalovirus exposure and HLA in healthy donors. The PCR made use of 60 Vbeta and 13 Jbeta primers. Some clones are missing from TCRdb's copy, which holds only in-frame ones; the method was immunoSEQ multiplex PCR. The table shows about 120,000 clones, with about 75% occurring only once. Sample: PBMCs. The receptors derive from a woman between 40 and 50 years old in good health and CMV-seropositive.

The J gene is TRBJ2-1, the V gene TRBV5-4; 10 positions match TRBD2. The junction had 13 bases not matched to a gene; V was cut back by 3 bases and J by 4 bases. Germline CDR1 reads SGHNT; CDR2 reads YYREEE (reference sequence). CDR3 length: 18 amino acids. This CDR3 reads CASSSQSLGLADYNEQFF. CDR3 coding DNA: TGTGCCAGCAGCTCCCAAAGCCTCGGACTAGCGGATTACAATGAGCAGTTCTTC.

This clone was observed once. The genes are TRBV29-1 and TRBJ2-3, with TRBD2 identical over 8 bases. The ends lost 7 bases at V and 4 bases at J; junction bases unmatched: 4. CDR3 length: 12 amino acids. Germline CDR1 and CDR2: SQVTM and ANQGSEA. CDR3 sequence (DNA): TGCAGCGCAGCGGGAGACCCAGATACGCAGTATTTT. It encodes CSAAGDPDTQYF.

This chain connects TRBV29-1 to TRBJ2-5, with 9 bases identical to TRBD2. CDR1 and CDR2 from the germline V gene are SQVTM and ANQGSEA. The CDR3 loop spans 12 amino acids. The trim removed 4 bases at V and 4 bases at J, leaving 1 base unmatched. The CDR3 coding sequence is TGCAGCGTTGGGCGGGAGGGAGAGACCCAGTACTTC. It yields the protein CSVGREGETQYF.